This passage covers 29 T cell receptor beta chains from one sample sequenced in a study of CD8 T cells in Susac syndrome. RNA amounts of 0.5 to 1 ug underwent reverse transcription with random hexamers. TCRdb reprocessed the immunoSEQ multiplex PCR reads with MiXCR, giving one entry per CDR3 protein. This table has over 150,000 distinct CDR3 sequences, about 93% appearing once. Input material: CD4+ T cells from PBMCs. These receptors were obtained from a human donor with Susac syndrome.

The chain uses TRBV3-1 and TRBJ1-3, with D perhaps matching TRBD1 (6 bases). There are 14 residues in the CDR3. The V end lost 6 bases, the J end lost 2 bases, and 11 bases lay between the germline ends. The V gene's germline CDR1 is LGHDT and CDR2 YNNKEL (reference sequence). The CDR3 nucleotides are TGTGCCAGCAGTTCCGGGACACCTGGAAACACCATATATTTT. It yields the protein CASSSGTPGNTIYF.

This chain connects TRBV6-5 to TRBJ2-3; D perhaps matches TRBD2 (6 bases). Per the germline V gene, CDR1 is MNHEY and CDR2 is SVGAGI. This CDR3 comprises 13 residues. The germline V and J ends were trimmed by 10 bases and 0 bases, with 11 bases remaining between them. The CDR3, as DNA: TGTGCCACCCGGGAGTCGAGCACAGATACGCAGTATTTT. This codes for CATRESSTDTQYF.

The V call is TRBV20-1, the J call TRBJ2-7; 10 positions match TRBD1. Per the germline V gene, CDR1 is DFQATT and CDR2 is SNEGSKA (reference sequence). CDR3 length: 13 amino acids. With 7 bases clipped from V and 2 bases from J, the junction kept 5 bases outside the gene matches. The CDR3: CSGRQGATYEQYF. CDR3 DNA: TGCAGTGGAAGACAGGGGGCGACCTACGAGCAGTACTTC.

This chain joins TRBV18 and TRBJ2-5; D is undetermined. Per germline, CDR1 KGHSH and CDR2 LQKENI. The ends were cut back, 3 bases at V and 0 bases at J, with 5 bases in the middle. The CDR3 runs 13 residues. The CDR3: CASSPRDQETQYF. The CDR3 DNA is TGTGCCAGCTCACCCCGGGACCAAGAGACCCAGTACTTC.

The chain combines TRBV2 with TRBJ2-2; D may be TRBD1 (5 bases). The V and J ends lost 3 bases and 6 bases respectively, with 8 bases between them. Germline CDR1 and CDR2: SNHLY and FYNNEI. The CDR3 is made up of 13 amino acids. CDR3 region: CASSEARAGELFF. The CDR3 DNA reads as TGTGCCAGCAGTGAGGCCAGGGCCGGGGAGCTGTTTTTT.

The chain joins TRBV5-1 to TRBJ1-4, with D possibly matching TRBD1 (6 bases). Germline V gene sequence: CDR1 SGHRS, CDR2 YFSETQ. V lost 4 bases and J lost 3, with 10 bases in between. The CDR3 extends over 14 amino acids. Written as DNA, the CDR3 is TGCGCCAGCAGCGGAGGGGGAGCTAATGAAAAACTGTTTTTT. As protein: CASSGGGANEKLFF.

This clonotype has only a few counts. The J gene is TRBJ1-5, the V gene TRBV20-1, with no clear D. The CDR3 sequence is 13 residues long. V shed 1 base and J shed 3 bases, with 7 bases lying between them. CDR1 and CDR2 (germline): DFQATT, SNEGSKA (reference sequence). The CDR3 sequence: CSARGGTNQPQHF. The CDR3, as DNA: TGCAGTGCTAGAGGGGGTACCAATCAGCCCCAGCATTTT.

The V gene is TRBV2, the J gene TRBJ2-2; D is unclear. CDR1 and CDR2 from the germline V gene are SNHLY and FYNNEI. The ends were cut back, 4 bases at V and 3 bases at J, with 9 bases in the middle. This CDR3 is 14 amino acids long. CDR3 DNA sequence: TGTGCCAGCAGTGCTGGGCGCTACACCGGGGAGCTGTTTTTT. Protein product: CASSAGRYTGELFF.

The gene calls are TRBV29-1 and TRBJ2-2; possibly TRBD1 for D (6 bases). V lost 4 bases to trimming and J lost 1 base, with 16 bases between them. CDR3 length: 16 amino acids. Per the germline V gene, CDR1 is SQVTM and CDR2 is ANQGSEA. CDR3 region: CSVASPGHLNTGELFF. The CDR3 DNA follows: TGCAGCGTTGCATCCCCGGGACATCTGAACACCGGGGAGCTGTTTTTT.

The genes are TRBV7-8 and TRBJ1-5, with unresolved D. The germline gives CDR1 SGHVS, CDR2 FQNEAQ. This CDR3 has 15 amino acids. V was trimmed by 1 base and J by 7 bases, leaving 14 bases between them. The CDR3 bases are TGTGCCAGCAGCTTAGTTCTGTTGGCAGGACAGCCCCAGCATTTT. Translating it yields CASSLVLLAGQPQHF.

The chain is built from TRBV12-3 or TRBV12-4 and TRBJ1-5; D possibly corresponds to TRBD1 (5 bases). V lost 3 bases, J lost 3 bases, and 9 bases lay in between. CDR3 length: 14 amino acids. The CDR3 coding sequence is TGTGCCAGCAGTTTGAGACAGCCCAATCAGCCCCAGCATTTT. Translating gives CASSLRQPNQPQHF.

The V call is TRBV29-1, the J call TRBJ1-1; D unresolved. This CDR3 region has 12 residues. Germline CDR1 reads SQVTM; CDR2 reads ANQGSEA. The ends were cut back, 6 bases at V and 0 bases at J, with 8 bases in the middle. The CDR3 DNA is TGCAGCGTCCGGACGGTGAACACTGAAGCTTTCTTT. Translating it yields CSVRTVNTEAFF.

The chain joins TRBV7-9 to TRBJ1-1; the D is unclear. V was cut by 5 bases and J by 1 base, with 26 bases left in between. CDR3 size: 19 residues. Germline V CDR1 and CDR2: SEHNR, FQNEAQ (reference sequence). This chain's CDR3 is CASSRNKGGTGPGNTEAFF. Written as DNA, the CDR3 is TGTGCCAGCAGCCGAAATAAAGGAGGTACGGGCCCGGGGAACACTGAAGCTTTCTTT.

The rearrangement links TRBV5-1 to TRBJ2-2, with TRBD1 matching over 8 bases. Trimming at V came to 4 bases and at J to 7 bases, leaving 9 bases not matched to a gene. There are 15 residues in the CDR3. Germline CDR1 and CDR2: SGHRS and YFSETQ. The chain's CDR3 is CASSPTDRASGELFF. The CDR3 DNA sequence: TGCGCCAGCAGCCCTACGGACAGGGCGAGCGGGGAGCTGTTTTTT. The full variable domain, in which reference TRBV5-1 and TRBJ2-2 provide the parts outside the CDR3, is KAGVTQTPRYLIKTRGQQVTLSCSPISGHRSVSWYQQTPGQGLQFLFEYFSETQRNKGNFPGRFSGRQFSNSRSEMNVSTLELGDSALYLCASSPTDRASGELFFGEGSRLTVL.

This chain links TRBV20-1 with TRBJ1-5; no clear D gene. This CDR3 has 13 amino acids. Germline V CDR1 and CDR2: DFQATT, SNEGSKA (reference sequence). The germline V and J ends were trimmed by 1 base and 2 bases, with 6 bases remaining between them. The CDR3 coding sequence is TGCAGTGCTAGAGTTATGGGCAATCAGCCCCAGCATTTT. It translates to CSARVMGNQPQHF.

The J gene is TRBJ1-1, the V gene TRBV23-1, with a weak D call TRBD1 (5 bases). TRBV23-1 is noted as an ORF with a role that remains uncertain. The CDR3 covers 14 residues. V was trimmed by 6 bases and J by 3 bases, leaving 14 bases between them. CDR3: CASSSSGPHTEAFF. The CDR3 DNA sequence: TGCGCCAGCAGCTCCTCAGGGCCCCACACTGAAGCTTTCTTT.

J is TRBJ1-5 and V is TRBV18; D is unresolved. Germline V CDR1 and CDR2: KGHSH, LQKENI. The length of the CDR3 is 12 residues. The V end was cut by 0 bases, the J end by 3 bases, with 0 bases between. CDR3 nucleotides: TGTGCCAGCTCACCACCCAATCAGCCCCAGCATTTT. This gives the protein CASSPPNQPQHF. Together with reference TRBV18 and TRBJ1-5, the CDR3 gives the full variable domain: NAGVMQNPRHLVRRRGQEARLRCSPMKGHSHVYWYRQLPEEGLKFMVYLQKENIIDESGMPKERFSAEFPKEGPSILRIQQVVRGDSAAYFCASSPPNQPQHFGDGTRLSIL.

V gene TRBV12-3 or TRBV12-4 combines with J gene TRBJ1-2; D gene ambiguous. V was cut by 3 bases and J by 0 bases, with 8 bases left in between. The CDR3 consists of 14 residues. CDR3 amino acids: CASSFTETNYGYTF. The CDR3 coding sequence is TGTGCCAGCAGTTTCACAGAGACTAACTATGGCTACACCTTC.

The V gene is TRBV29-1, the J gene TRBJ2-7; no definite D call. With 3 bases removed from V and 4 bases from J, the gap between germline ends came to 13 bases. CDR1 SQVTM and CDR2 ANQGSEA come from the germline V gene. This CDR3 is 13 amino acids long. CDR3 nucleotide sequence: TGCAGCGTTGAGGTGGTCAGCCGTTACGAGCAGTACTTC. Encoded protein: CSVEVVSRYEQYF.

The V call is TRBV5-1, the J call TRBJ1-3; D unresolved. Trimming pared 1 base from V and 1 base from J, leaving 6 bases between. The CDR3 totals 14 residues. The germline V gene encodes CDR1 SGHRS and CDR2 YFSETQ. The CDR3 region is CASSLRDSGNTIYF. CDR3 in DNA: TGCGCCAGCAGCTTGCGGGATTCTGGAAACACCATATATTTT.

The chain links TRBV9 to TRBJ1-1; no clear D. Germline V gene data show CDR1 as SGDLS and CDR2 as YYNGEE. The CDR3 length is 14 residues. The germline V and J ends were trimmed by 3 bases and 5 bases, with 14 bases remaining between them. Here the CDR3 reads CASSASVFRTEAFF. CDR3 nucleotides: TGTGCCAGCAGCGCCAGTGTTTTCAGGACTGAAGCTTTCTTT. Variable domain in full (rest from reference TRBV9 and TRBJ1-1): DSGVTQTPKHLITATGQRVTLRCSPRSGDLSVYWYQQSLDQGLQFLIQYYNGEERAKGNILERFSAQQFPDLHSELNLSSLELGDSALYFCASSASVFRTEAFFGQGTRLTVV.

This sequence joins TRBV18 and TRBJ2-6; D is unresolved. This CDR3 region has 14 residues. V lost 0 bases and J 3 bases, leaving 3 bases between the germline ends. Germline CDR1 KGHSH, CDR2 LQKENI. This chain's CDR3 is CASSPPVGANVLTF. In DNA, the CDR3 is TGTGCCAGCTCACCACCTGTTGGGGCCAACGTCCTGACTTTC.

This chain joins TRBV29-1 and TRBJ2-1; D gene uncertain. Deletions cut 3 bases from V and 9 bases from J, with 0 bases between. This CDR3 has 8 residues. Per germline, CDR1 SQVTM and CDR2 ANQGSEA. CDR3 in DNA: TGCAGCGTTGATGAGCAGTTCTTC. Translation gives CSVDEQFF.

The rearrangement uses TRBV14 and TRBJ1-1, with a tentative D call TRBD1 (6 bases). Germline CDR1 reads SGHDN; CDR2 reads FVKESK. Trimming removed 4 bases from V and 0 bases from J, with 12 bases in between. This CDR3 contains 15 residues. The DNA of the CDR3 is TGTGCCAGCAGCCGTCCGACAGGCCTGAACACTGAAGCTTTCTTT. The encoded protein is CASSRPTGLNTEAFF. Complete variable domain (other parts from reference TRBV14 and TRBJ1-1): EAGVTQFPSHSVIEKGQTVTLRCDPISGHDNLYWYRRVMGKEIKFLLHFVKESKQDESGMPNNRFLAERTGGTYSTLKVQPAELEDSGVYFCASSRPTGLNTEAFFGQGTRLTVV.

This rearrangement joins TRBV7-9 to TRBJ2-2; no clear D. Germline CDR1 and CDR2: SEHNR and FQNEAQ (reference sequence). The germline V and J ends were trimmed by 1 base and 5 bases, with 11 bases remaining between them. The CDR3 has 15 residues. CDR3 in DNA: TGTGCCAGCAGCTTAGGTAGCTCTAAGACCGGGGAGCTGTTTTTT. Translation: CASSLGSSKTGELFF. Supplemented by reference TRBV7-9 and TRBJ2-2, the full variable domain reads DTGVSQNPRHKITKRGQNVTFRCDPISEHNRLYWYRQTLGQGPEFLTYFQNEAQLEKSRLLSDRFSAERPKGSFSTLEIQRTEQGDSAMYLCASSLGSSKTGELFFGEGSRLTVL.

This chain connects TRBV14 to TRBJ1-6; no reliable D call. Germline lookup yields CDR1 SGHDN and CDR2 FVKESK. V lost 3 bases, J lost 3 bases, and 9 bases lay in between. This CDR3 has 15 residues. CDR3 DNA: TGTGCCAGCAGCCATGGATGGGACTATAATTCACCCCTCCACTTT. It codes for CASSHGWDYNSPLHF. Drawing the rest from reference TRBV14 and TRBJ1-6, the complete variable domain is EAGVTQFPSHSVIEKGQTVTLRCDPISGHDNLYWYRRVMGKEIKFLLHFVKESKQDESGMPNNRFLAERTGGTYSTLKVQPAELEDSGVYFCASSHGWDYNSPLHFGNGTRLTVT.

The genes are TRBV12-3 or TRBV12-4 and TRBJ2-1; TRBD2 agrees at 8 bases. Unmatched junction bases numbered 10, after V lost 6 bases and J lost 3 bases. This CDR3 has 16 residues. The CDR3 region is CASSSGVAGIYNEQFF. In nucleotides, the CDR3 is TGTGCCAGCAGCTCCGGGGTAGCGGGAATCTACAATGAGCAGTTCTTC.

The CDR3 DNA sequence: TGTGCCAGCAGCCAAGATCGGCAGGGGGCCTACGAGCAGTACTTC. This sequence encodes CASSQDRQGAYEQYF. This chain connects TRBV4-2 to TRBJ2-7; TRBD1 matches at 7 bases. The CDR3 spans 15 residues. J gave up 2 bases and V 0 bases, and 4 bases lay outside the gene matches. Germline V gene lookup returns CDR1 LGHNA and CDR2 YNFKEQ.

J is TRBJ2-2 and V is TRBV28; D is uncertain. There are 13 residues in the CDR3. CDR1 and CDR2 (germline): MDHEN, SYDVKM. The V end was cut by 6 bases, the J end by 2 bases, with 7 bases between. The CDR3 spells CASRAVNTGELFF. CDR3 in DNA: TGTGCCAGCAGGGCGGTCAACACCGGGGAGCTGTTTTTT.